Listed below are T cell receptor beta chains from one sample, sequenced in a study of tumor-infiltrating lymphocytes in primary liver carcinoma. TCRdb itself ran the multiplex PCR reads through MiXCR, one entry per CDR3 protein. The sample has 90,000 to 150,000 distinct CDR3 sequences, 50% to 70% seen once. What was sequenced was liver tumor tissue from sampling region 1. The receptor source for this set is a woman aged 55 to 70 with primary liver carcinoma and hepatitis B virus infection. CDR3s include the opening cysteine and the closing phenylalanine or tryptophan.

length | V | CDR3
17 | TRBV11-1 | CASSRSLGRASSYEQYF
15 | TRBV12-3/TRBV12-4 | CTSSATGDSGNTIYF
13 | TRBV24-1 | CATSAPGSYEQYF
14 | TRBV30 | CAWNDGTPIEIQYF
15 | TRBV19 | CASKSPGRSSEKLFF
15 | TRBV7-9 | CASSLGKGSSNEQFF
20 | TRBV6-5 | CASSKRGLANIMRGTDTQYF
15 | TRBV4-2 | CASSREREGSYEQYF
16 | TRBV28 | CASSLSRAGGFDEQFF
13 | TRBV11-3 | CASTRTKYKEQFF
15 | TRBV7-9 | CASSTRERKNTEAFF
15 | TRBV11-3 | CAIGGGGRRYNEQFF
17 | TRBV11-3 | CASGLLAGGAGFNEQFF
14 | TRBV7-9 | CASSLVRDRDEQYF
14 | TRBV30 | CAWSVGTGWYEQYF
16 | TRBV6-1 | CASRPGQTNSGNTIYF
16 | TRBV12-3/TRBV12-4 | CASSLGQGTPGDKLFF
15 | TRBV11-2 | CASTVAAGGVYEQFF
16 | TRBV28 | CASRLPAEGVSEKLFF
13 | TRBV20-1 | CSEAGGPLYEQFF
15 | TRBV11-3 | CASSPGTGGNNGQYF
14 | TRBV11-2 | CASSWRQEGGTQYF
12 | TRBV6-1 | CASSWDRGEQYF
13 | TRBV5-6 | CANSFAGADTQYF
15 | TRBV19 | CANSTIGTGRYEQYF
15 | TRBV11-3 | CASSSLGLATGEMFF
14 | TRBV7-7 | CASSLMAQIGTQYF
11 | TRBV30 | CAWGVGGEQYF
13 | TRBV28 | CASTTGGDEQLFF
12 | TRBV6-6 | CASSHPNQPQHF
15 | TRBV11-1 | CASSPRTGGLRERYF
14 | TRBV30 | CAWSVNPGAGEQYF
13 | TRBV28 | CTSSPGSQETQYF
14 | TRBV9 | CASSVGLAKNIQYF
13 | TRBV6-5 | CASSYPGRIEQFF
15 | TRBV20-1 | CSARDNRLPNYGYTF
13 | TRBV27 | CASSFGGSDTQYF
15 | TRBV5-4 | CASSLSLSGQETQYF
13 | TRBV5-4 | CASSTGTYYGYTF
16 | TRBV11-2 | CASSFPTRRPYNEQFF
13 | TRBV11-2 | CGSNFRGLGGYTF
15 | TRBV20-1 | CSAQTGNSRNQPQHF
15 | TRBV11-2 | CASGLDPGVDSPLHF
16 | TRBV29-1 | CSAGSGGSVRTDTQYF
14 | TRBV2 | CATKGTRGCETQYF
14 | TRBV5-6 | CASSKPGLDRGQHF
14 | TRBV5-1 | CAISFDYRNTEAFF
16 | TRBV6-1 | CAISARSSGRVDKQYF
15 | TRBV11-2 | CASNYRDSRTDTQHF
15 | TRBV5-4 | CASSSGQSPNYGYTF
12 | TRBV29-1 | CSVEATGDGYTF
17 | TRBV11-2 | CASSSAVGVPSADTQYF
13 | TRBV11-3 | CASRVAGYNEQSF